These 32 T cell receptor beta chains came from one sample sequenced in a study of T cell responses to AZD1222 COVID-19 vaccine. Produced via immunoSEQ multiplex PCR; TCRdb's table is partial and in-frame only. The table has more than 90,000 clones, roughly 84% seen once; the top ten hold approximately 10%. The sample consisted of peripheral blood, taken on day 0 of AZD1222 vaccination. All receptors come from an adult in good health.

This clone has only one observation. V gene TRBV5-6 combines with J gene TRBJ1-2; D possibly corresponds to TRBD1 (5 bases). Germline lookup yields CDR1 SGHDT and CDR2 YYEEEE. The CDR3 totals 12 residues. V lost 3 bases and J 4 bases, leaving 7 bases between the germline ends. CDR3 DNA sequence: TGTGCCAGCAGCTCCGACAGCTATGGCTACACCTTC. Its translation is CASSSDSYGYTF.

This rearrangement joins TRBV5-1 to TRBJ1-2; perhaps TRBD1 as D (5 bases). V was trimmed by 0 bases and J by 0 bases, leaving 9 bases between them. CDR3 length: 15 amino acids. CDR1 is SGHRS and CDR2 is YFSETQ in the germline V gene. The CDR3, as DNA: TGCGCCAGCAGCTTGGTAGGGGACGCTAACTATGGCTACACCTTC. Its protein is CASSLVGDANYGYTF.

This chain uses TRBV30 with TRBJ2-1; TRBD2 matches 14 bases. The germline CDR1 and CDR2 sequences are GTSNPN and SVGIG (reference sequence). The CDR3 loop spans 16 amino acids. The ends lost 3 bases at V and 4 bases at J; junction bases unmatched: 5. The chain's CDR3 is CAWSGGTSGGYNEQFF. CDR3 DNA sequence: TGTGCCTGGAGCGGGGGGACTAGCGGGGGTTACAATGAGCAGTTCTTC.

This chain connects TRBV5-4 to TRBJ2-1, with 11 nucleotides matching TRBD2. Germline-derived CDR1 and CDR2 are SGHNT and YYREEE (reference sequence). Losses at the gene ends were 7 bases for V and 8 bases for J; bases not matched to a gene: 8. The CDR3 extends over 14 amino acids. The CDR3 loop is CASGELAGVYEQFF. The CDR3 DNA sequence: TGTGCCAGCGGCGAACTAGCGGGAGTTTATGAGCAGTTCTTC. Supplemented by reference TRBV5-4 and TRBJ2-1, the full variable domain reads ETGVTQSPTHLIKTRGQQVTLRCSSQSGHNTVSWYQQALGQGPQFIFQYYREEENGRGNFPPRFSGLQFPNYSSELNVNALELDDSALYLCASGELAGVYEQFFGPGTRLTVL.

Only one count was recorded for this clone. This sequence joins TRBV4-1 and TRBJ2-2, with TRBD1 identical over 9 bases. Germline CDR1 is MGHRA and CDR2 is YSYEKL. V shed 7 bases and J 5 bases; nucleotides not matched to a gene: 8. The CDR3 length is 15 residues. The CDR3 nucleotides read TGCGCCAGCATGGCCGGGACAGGGCTAACCGGGGAGCTGTTTTTT. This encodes CASMAGTGLTGELFF.

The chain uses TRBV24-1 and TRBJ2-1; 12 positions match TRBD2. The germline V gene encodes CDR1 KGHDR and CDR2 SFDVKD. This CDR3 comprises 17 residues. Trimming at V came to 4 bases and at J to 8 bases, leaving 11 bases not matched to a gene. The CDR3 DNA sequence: TGTGCCACCAGTGACCACCTACTAGCGGGAGGAGGGGATGAGCAGTTCTTC. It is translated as CATSDHLLAGGGDEQFF.

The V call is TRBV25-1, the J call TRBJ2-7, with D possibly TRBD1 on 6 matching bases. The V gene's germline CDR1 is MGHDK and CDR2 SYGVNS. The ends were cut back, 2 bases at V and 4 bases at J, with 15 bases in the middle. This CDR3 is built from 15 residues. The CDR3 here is CASSEENRAIYEQYF. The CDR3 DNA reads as TGTGCCAGCAGTGAAGAGAACAGGGCAATTTACGAGCAGTACTTC.

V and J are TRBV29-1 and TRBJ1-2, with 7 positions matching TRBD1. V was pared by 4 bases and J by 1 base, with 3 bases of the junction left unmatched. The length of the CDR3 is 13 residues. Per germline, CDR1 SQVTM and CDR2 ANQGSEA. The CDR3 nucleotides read TGCAGCGTTGGACAGGGCCTTAACTATGGCTACACCTTC. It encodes CSVGQGLNYGYTF.

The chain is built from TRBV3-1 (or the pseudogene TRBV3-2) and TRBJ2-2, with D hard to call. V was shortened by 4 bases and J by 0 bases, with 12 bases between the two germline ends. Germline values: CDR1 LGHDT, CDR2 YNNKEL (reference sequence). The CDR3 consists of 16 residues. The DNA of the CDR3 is TGTGCCAGCAGCCCCGGCACGACTCCGAACACCGGGGAGCTGTTTTTT. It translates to CASSPGTTPNTGELFF.

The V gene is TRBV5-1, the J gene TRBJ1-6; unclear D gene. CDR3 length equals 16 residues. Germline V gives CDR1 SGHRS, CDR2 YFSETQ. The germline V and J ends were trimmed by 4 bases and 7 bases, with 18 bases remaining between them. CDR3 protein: CASSQNRDRGNSPLHF. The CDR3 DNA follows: TGCGCCAGCAGCCAGAACCGGGATCGAGGGAATTCACCCCTCCACTTT.

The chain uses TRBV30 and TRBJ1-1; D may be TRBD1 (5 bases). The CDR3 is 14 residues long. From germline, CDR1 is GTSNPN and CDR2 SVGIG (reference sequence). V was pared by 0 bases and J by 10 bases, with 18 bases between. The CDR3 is CAWSVGDPRLRAFF. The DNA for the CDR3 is TGTGCCTGGAGTGTAGGGGACCCGCGGCTGCGAGCTTTCTTT.

CDR3 sequence reads: CASSPAAGGSYEQYF. CDR3 nucleotides: TGTGCCAGCAGCCCGGCGGCGGGAGGATCCTACGAGCAGTACTTC. V is TRBV7-2 and J is TRBJ2-7; 8 bases fit TRBD2. Germline V lookup: CDR1 SGHTA, CDR2 FQGNSA. V shed 5 bases, J shed 1 base, and the junction held 7 bases outside the gene matches. The CDR3 extends over 15 amino acids.

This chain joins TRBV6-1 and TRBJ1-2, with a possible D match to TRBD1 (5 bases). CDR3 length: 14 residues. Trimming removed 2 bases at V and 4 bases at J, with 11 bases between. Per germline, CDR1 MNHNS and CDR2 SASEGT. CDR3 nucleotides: TGTGCCAGCAGTGAATATAGGGGCCTCTATGGCTACACCTTC. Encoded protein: CASSEYRGLYGYTF.

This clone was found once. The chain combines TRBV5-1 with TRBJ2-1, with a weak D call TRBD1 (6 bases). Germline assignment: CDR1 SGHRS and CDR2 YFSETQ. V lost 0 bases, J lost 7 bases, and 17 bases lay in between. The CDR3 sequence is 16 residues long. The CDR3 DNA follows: TGCGCCAGCAGCTTGGAGGTGGGGGCAATCACTAATGAGCAGTTCTTC. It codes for CASSLEVGAITNEQFF.

As DNA, the CDR3 is TGTGCCAGCAGTCCCAGTGGATCGAACTATGGCTACACCTTC. This gives the protein CASSPSGSNYGYTF. The chain joins TRBV28 to TRBJ1-2, with D hard to call. The germline CDR1 and CDR2 sequences are MDHEN and SYDVKM. Trimming shortened V by 5 bases and J by 2 bases, and 12 bases separated the two germline ends. The CDR3 sequence is 14 residues long.

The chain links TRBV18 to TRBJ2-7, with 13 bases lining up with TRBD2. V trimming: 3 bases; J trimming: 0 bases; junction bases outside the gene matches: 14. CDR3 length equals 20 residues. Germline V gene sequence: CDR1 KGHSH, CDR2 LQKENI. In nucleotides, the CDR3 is TGTGCCAGCTCACCCGGGACTAGCGGGGCTCAACCCATGAGCTCCTACGAGCAGTACTTC. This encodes CASSPGTSGAQPMSSYEQYF.

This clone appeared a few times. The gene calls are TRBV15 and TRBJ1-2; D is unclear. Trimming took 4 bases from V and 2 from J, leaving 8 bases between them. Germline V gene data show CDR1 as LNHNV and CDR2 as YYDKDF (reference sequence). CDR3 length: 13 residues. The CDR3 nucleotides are TGTGCCACCAGCACAAACTGGAACTATGGCTACACCTTC. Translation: CATSTNWNYGYTF.

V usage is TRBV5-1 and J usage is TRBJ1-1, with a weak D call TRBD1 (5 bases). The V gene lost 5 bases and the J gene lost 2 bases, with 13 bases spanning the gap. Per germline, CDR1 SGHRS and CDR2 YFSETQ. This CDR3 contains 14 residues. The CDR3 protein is CASRRGVLNTEAFF. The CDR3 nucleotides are TGCGCCAGCAGGCGGGGGGTTTTAAACACTGAAGCTTTCTTT. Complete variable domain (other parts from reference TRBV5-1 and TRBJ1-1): KAGVTQTPRYLIKTRGQQVTLSCSPISGHRSVSWYQQTPGQGLQFLFEYFSETQRNKGNFPGRFSGRQFSNSRSEMNVSTLELGDSALYLCASRRGVLNTEAFFGQGTRLTVV.

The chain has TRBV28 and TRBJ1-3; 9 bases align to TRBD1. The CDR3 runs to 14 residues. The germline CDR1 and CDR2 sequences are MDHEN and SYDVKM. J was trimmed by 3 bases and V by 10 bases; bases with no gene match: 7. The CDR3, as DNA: TGTGCCACCCAGACAGGGGGTTATGGAAACACCATATATTTT. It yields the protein CATQTGGYGNTIYF.

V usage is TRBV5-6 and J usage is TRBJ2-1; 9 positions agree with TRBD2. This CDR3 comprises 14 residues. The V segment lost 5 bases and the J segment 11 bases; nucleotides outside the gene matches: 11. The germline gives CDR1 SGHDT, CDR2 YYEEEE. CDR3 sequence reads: CASSKPVAGEKQFF. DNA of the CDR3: TGTGCCAGCAGTAAACCTGTAGCGGGAGAGAAGCAGTTCTTC.

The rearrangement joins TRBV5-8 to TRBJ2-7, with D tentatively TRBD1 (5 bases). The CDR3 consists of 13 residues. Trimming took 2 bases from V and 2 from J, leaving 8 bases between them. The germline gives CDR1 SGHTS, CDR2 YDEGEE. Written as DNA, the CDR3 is TGTGCCAGCAGCTTCTCAGGGACCTACGAGCAGTACTTC. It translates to CASSFSGTYEQYF.

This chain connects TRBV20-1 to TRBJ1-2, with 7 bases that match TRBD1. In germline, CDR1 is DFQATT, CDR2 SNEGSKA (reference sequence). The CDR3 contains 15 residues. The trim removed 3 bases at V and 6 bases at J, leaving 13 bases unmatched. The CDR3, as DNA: TGCAGTGCTAGTCCCCTACAGGGGAGGGAGAATGGCTACACCTTC. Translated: CSASPLQGRENGYTF.

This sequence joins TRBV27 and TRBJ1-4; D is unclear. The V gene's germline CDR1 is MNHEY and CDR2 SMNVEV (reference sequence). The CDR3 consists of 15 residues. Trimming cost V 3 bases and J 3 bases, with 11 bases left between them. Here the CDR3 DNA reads TGTGCCAGCAGTTTCTCTCTGGTGTCTAATGAAAAACTGTTTTTT. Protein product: CASSFSLVSNEKLFF. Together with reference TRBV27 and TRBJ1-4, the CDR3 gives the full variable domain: EAQVTQNPRYLITVTGKKLTVTCSQNMNHEYMSWYRQDPGLGLRQIYYSMNVEVTDKGDVPEGYKVSRKEKRNFPLILESPSPNQTSLYFCASSFSLVSNEKLFFGSGTQLSVL.

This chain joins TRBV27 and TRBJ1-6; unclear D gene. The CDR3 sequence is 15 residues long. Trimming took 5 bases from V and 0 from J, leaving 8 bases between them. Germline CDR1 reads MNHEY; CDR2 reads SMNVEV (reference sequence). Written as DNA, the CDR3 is TGTGCCAGCAGTCCGGGGAGCTCCTATAATTCACCCCTCCACTTT. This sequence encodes CASSPGSSYNSPLHF.

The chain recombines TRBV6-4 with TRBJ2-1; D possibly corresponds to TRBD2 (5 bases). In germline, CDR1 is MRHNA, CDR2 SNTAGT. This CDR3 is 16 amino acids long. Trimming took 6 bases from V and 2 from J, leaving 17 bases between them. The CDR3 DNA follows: TGTGCCAGCAGCCCCCAGATGAGCGGAACCTACAATGAGCAGTTCTTC. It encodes CASSPQMSGTYNEQFF.

The CDR3 region has the DNA TGTGCCAGCAGCGGCGGACAGGGAGTACAAGAGACCCAGTACTTC. It encodes CASSGGQGVQETQYF. V usage is TRBV7-6 and J usage is TRBJ2-5; TRBD1 matches 8 bases. V dropped 5 bases and J dropped 2; count of bases not matched to a gene: 7. CDR1 SGHVS and CDR2 FNYEAQ come from the germline V gene. The CDR3 runs to 15 residues.

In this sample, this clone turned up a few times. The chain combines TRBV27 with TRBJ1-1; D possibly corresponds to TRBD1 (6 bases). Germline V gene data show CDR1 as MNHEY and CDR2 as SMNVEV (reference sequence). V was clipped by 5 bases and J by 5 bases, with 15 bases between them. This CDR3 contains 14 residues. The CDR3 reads CASSRWGGGTEAFF. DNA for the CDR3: TGTGCCAGCAGTAGGTGGGGGGGCGGAACTGAAGCTTTCTTT.

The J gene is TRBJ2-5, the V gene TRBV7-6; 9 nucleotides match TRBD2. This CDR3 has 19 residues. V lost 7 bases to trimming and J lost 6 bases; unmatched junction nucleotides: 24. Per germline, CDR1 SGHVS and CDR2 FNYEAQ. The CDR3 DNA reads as TGTGCCAGCATCCCGCATTATACCGGGGGCGGGAGGGCCGTGAAGACCCAGTACTTC. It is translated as CASIPHYTGGGRAVKTQYF. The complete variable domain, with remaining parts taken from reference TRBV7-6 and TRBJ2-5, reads GAGVSQSPRYKVTKRGQDVALRCDPISGHVSLYWYRQALGQGPEFLTYFNYEAQQDKSGLPNDRFSAERPEGSISTLTIQRTEQRDSAMYRCASIPHYTGGGRAVKTQYFGPGTRLLVL.

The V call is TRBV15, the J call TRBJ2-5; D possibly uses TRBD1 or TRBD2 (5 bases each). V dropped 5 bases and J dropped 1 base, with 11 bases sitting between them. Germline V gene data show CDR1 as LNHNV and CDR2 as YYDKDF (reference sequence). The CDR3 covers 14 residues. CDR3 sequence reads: CATSQGRIQETQYF. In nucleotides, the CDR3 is TGTGCCACCAGCCAGGGACGGATCCAAGAGACCCAGTACTTC.

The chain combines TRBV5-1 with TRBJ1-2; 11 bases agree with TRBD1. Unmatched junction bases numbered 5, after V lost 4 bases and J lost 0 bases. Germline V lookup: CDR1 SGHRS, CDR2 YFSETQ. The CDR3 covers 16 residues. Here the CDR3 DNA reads TGCGCCAGCAGCCCGGGGACAGGGGGGGCTAACTATGGCTACACCTTC. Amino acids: CASSPGTGGANYGYTF.

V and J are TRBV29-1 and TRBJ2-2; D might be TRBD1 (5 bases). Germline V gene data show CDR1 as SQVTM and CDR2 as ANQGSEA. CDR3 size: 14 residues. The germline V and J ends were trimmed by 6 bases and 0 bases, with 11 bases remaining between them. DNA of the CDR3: TGCAGCGTCACAGACAGAGCGAACACCGGGGAGCTGTTTTTT. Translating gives CSVTDRANTGELFF.

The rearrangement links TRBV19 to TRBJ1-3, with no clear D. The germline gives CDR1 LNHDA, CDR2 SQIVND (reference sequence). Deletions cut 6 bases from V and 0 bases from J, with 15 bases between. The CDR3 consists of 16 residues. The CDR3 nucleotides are TGTGCCAGTAGCGGGAGGCAGCCCGTCTCTGGAAACACCATATATTTT. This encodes CASSGRQPVSGNTIYF.